This T cell receptor beta chain emerged from a study of blood T cell repertoires in COVID-19. With 6 bases removed from V and 6 bases from J, the gap between germline ends came to 20 bases. Germline CDR1 is MNHEY and CDR2 is SVGAGI. This CDR3 has 15 residues. Some clones are missing from TCRdb's copy, which holds only in-frame ones; the method was immunoSEQ multiplex PCR. The sample holds about 94,000 clones; roughly 80% are singletons and the top ten take around 20%. The chain employs TRBV6-5 and TRBJ1-1; weak D call: TRBD1 (5 bases). Sequencing input: peripheral blood. The TCR comes from a human donor in a cohort sampled during active COVID-19. The CDR3 DNA is TGTGCCAGCAGAAACTTTCCCACGGGGGTCGCTGAAGCTTTCTTT. Encoded protein: CASRNFPTGVAEAFF.